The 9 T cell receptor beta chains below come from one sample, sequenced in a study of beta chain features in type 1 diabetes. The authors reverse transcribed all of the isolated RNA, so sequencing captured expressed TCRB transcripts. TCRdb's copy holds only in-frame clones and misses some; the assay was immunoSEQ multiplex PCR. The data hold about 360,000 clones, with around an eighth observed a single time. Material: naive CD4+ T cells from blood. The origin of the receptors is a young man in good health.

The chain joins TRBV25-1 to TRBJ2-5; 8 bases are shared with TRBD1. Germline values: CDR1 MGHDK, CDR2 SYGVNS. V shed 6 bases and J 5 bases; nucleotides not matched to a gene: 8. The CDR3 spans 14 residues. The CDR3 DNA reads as TGTGCCAGCAGGCACTCAGGGGGCGGGGAGACCCAGTACTTC. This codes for CASRHSGGGETQYF.

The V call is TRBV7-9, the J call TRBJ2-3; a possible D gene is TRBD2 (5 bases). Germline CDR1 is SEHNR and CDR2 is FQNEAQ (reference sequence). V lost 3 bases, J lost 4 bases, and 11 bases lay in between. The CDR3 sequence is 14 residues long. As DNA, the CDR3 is TGTGCCAGCAGCTTCGAGGGATGGGCAGATACGCAGTATTTT. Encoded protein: CASSFEGWADTQYF. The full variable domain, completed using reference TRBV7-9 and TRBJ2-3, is DTGVSQNPRHKITKRGQNVTFRCDPISEHNRLYWYRQTLGQGPEFLTYFQNEAQLEKSRLLSDRFSAERPKGSFSTLEIQRTEQGDSAMYLCASSFEGWADTQYFGPGTRLTVL.

The CDR3 coding sequence is TGTGCCAGCAGCACGGACAGGATCTATGGCTACACCTTC. It codes for CASSTDRIYGYTF. The J gene is TRBJ1-2, the V gene TRBV28; 7 positions match TRBD1. CDR1 is MDHEN and CDR2 is SYDVKM in the germline V gene. This CDR3 is built from 13 residues. The J segment lost 4 bases and the V segment lost 6 bases, leaving 5 bases of the junction unmatched.

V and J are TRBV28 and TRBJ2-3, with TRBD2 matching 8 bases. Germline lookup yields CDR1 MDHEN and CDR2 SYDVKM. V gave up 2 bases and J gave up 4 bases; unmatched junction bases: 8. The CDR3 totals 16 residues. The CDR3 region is CASSLRSREASDTQYF. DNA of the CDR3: TGTGCCAGCAGTTTAAGGTCGCGGGAGGCTTCAGATACGCAGTATTTT.

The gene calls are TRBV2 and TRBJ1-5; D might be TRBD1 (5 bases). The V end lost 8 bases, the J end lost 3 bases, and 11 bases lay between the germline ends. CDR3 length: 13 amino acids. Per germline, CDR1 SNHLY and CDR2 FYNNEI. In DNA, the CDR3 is TGTGCCAGCCTGTCAGGGAACAATCAGCCCCAGCATTTT. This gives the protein CASLSGNNQPQHF.

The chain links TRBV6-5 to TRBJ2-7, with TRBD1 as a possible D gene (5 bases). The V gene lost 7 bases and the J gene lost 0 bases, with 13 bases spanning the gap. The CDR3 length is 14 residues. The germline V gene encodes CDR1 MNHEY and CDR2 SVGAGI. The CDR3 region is CASIPRANSYEQYF. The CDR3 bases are TGTGCCAGCATTCCCAGGGCCAACTCCTACGAGCAGTACTTC.

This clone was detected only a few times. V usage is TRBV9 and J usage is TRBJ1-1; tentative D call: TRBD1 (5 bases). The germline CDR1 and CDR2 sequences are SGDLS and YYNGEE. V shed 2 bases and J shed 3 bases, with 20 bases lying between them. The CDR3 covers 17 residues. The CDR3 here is CASSVGGTTHQDTEAFF. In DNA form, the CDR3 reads TGTGCCAGCAGCGTGGGCGGGACGACCCACCAGGACACTGAAGCTTTCTTT.

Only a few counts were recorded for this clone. In DNA form, the CDR3 reads TGTGCCAGCAGTCCGCCGGGGTCTGGGGCCAACGTCCTGACTTTC. It translates to CASSPPGSGANVLTF. This chain uses TRBV27 with TRBJ2-6; maybe TRBD2 (5 bases). CDR3 length equals 15 residues. V was shortened by 5 bases and J by 1 base, with 9 bases between the two germline ends. The germline CDR1 and CDR2 sequences are MNHEY and SMNVEV (reference sequence). Full variable domain (remainder filled in from reference TRBV27 and TRBJ2-6): EAQVTQNPRYLITVTGKKLTVTCSQNMNHEYMSWYRQDPGLGLRQIYYSMNVEVTDKGDVPEGYKVSRKEKRNFPLILESPSPNQTSLYFCASSPPGSGANVLTFGAGSRLTVL.

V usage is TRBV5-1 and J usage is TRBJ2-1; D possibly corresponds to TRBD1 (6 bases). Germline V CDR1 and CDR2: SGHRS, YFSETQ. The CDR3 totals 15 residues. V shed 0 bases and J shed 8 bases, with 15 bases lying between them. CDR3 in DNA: TGCGCCAGCAGCTTGGCGGGACAACTATACGATGAGCAGTTCTTC. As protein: CASSLAGQLYDEQFF.